This T cell receptor beta chain was sequenced for a study of shared clonotypes between healthy human individuals. Study context: CD8 memory received one plate per donor, CD8 naive two, CD4 memory three and CD4 naive three. Notes on the study in general: The low donor count limited represented genetic and exposure-history diversity. Compared with clonotypes that all four donors shared, non-shared clonotypes had lower generation probabilities.

About this clone itself: Its antigen is currently unknown. The same CDR3 can be traced to other DNA sequences in this sample.

Libraries were prepared by immunoSEQ multiplex PCR; TCRdb keeps only in-frame clonotypes and omits some of them. The sample contains around 620,000 clones, 85% to 95% of which appear only once. Naive CD8 cells comprised CD45RO-negative, CCR7-positively selected cells, excluding terminally differentiated effector memory CD45RA+ cells. Adult Caucasians living in Nashville, Tennessee made up all of the donors. The origin of this receptor is a woman aged 30 to 39 in good health. Sequencing used naive CD8+ T cells sorted from blood.

The CDR3 DNA reads as TGTGCCAGCAGCTTGGGAAATCAGCCCCAGCATTTT. It specifies CASSLGNQPQHF. The rearrangement joins TRBV5-6 to TRBJ1-5, with D unresolved. Trimming took 0 bases from V and 4 from J, leaving 2 bases between them. The CDR3 loop spans 12 amino acids. CDR1 and CDR2 from the germline V gene are SGHDT and YYEEEE.